This T cell receptor (beta chain) was identified during a study of cytomegalovirus exposure and HLA in healthy donors. Looking at the study overall: Of all 398 donors who were genotyped, under 90% belonged to the Caucasian-associated ancestry cluster. Whole-study results and caveats: A later analysis by the authors found several of the most significant clusters apparently linked to common viral pathogens.

The CDR3 length is 14 residues. CDR1 is SEHNR, CDR2 FQNEAQ, per germline (reference sequence). Germline trimming cut 5 bases from V and 4 bases from J; bases unmatched to any gene: 7. Points on this clone: Its antigen is currently unknown.

This PCR relied on a set of 60 Vbeta primers and 13 Jbeta primers. The assay was immunoSEQ multiplex PCR, and TCRdb's table has in-frame clones only and misses some. The sample contains about 100,000 clones, roughly 76% of which appear only once. The rearrangement links TRBV7-9 to TRBJ2-5, with TRBD1 matching over 7 bases. This TCR was sampled from a middle-aged man in good health and CMV-seronegative. Material for sequencing was PBMCs. The CDR3 reads CASSGFRTGETQYF. The CDR3 bases are TGTGCCAGCAGCGGGTTCCGGACAGGAGAGACCCAGTACTTC.